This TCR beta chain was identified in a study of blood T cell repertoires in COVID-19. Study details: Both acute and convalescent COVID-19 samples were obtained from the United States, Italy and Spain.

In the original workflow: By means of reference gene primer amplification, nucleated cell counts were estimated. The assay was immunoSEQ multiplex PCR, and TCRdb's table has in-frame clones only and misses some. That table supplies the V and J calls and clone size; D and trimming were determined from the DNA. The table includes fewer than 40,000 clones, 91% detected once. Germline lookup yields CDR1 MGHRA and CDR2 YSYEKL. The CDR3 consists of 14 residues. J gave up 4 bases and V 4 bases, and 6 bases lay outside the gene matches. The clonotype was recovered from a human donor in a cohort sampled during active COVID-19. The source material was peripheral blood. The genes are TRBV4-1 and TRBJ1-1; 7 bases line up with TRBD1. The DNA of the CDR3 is TGCGCCAGCAGCCCGACAGGGAGTACCACTGAAGCTTTCTTT. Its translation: CASSPTGSTTEAFF.